A selection of T cell receptor beta chains follows, all from one sample in a study of cytomegalovirus exposure and HLA in healthy donors. Sequencing used immunoSEQ multiplex PCR; TCRdb keeps in-frame clones, though not all of them. The sample has 210,000 or so clones, 76% seen once. What was sequenced was PBMCs. The source is a man between 18 and 29 years old in good health and CMV-seronegative. The CDR3 runs from the conserved cysteine through the conserved F or W. A D gene is named only where the DNA matches it firmly. Where a row states a size, it is once, few, many or the class of an expanded clone; other rows omit it.

TRBJ2-3,NA,TRBV11-2,NA,CASSLGVRTDTQYF,TGTGCCAGCAGCTTAGGAGTCCGCACAGATACGCAGTATTTT
TRBJ2-5,TRBD1,TRBV28,once,CASSPTGWGTQYF,TGTGCCAGCAGTCCGACAGGGTGGGGGACCCAGTACTTC
TRBJ1-1,NA,TRBV30,once,CAWSVGGNTEAFF,TGTGCCTGGAGTGTAGGCGGGAACACTGAAGCTTTCTTT
TRBJ2-2,TRBD2,TRBV7-7,few,CASSLGRGTGELFF,TGTGCTAGCAGCTTAGGGAGGGGTACCGGGGAGCTGTTTTTT
TRBJ1-3,NA,TRBV7-9,NA,CASRGAEGNTIYF,TGTGCCAGCCGTGGGGCGGAAGGAAACACCATATATTTT
TRBJ2-2,NA,TRBV29-1,NA,CSVRTVNTGELFF,TGCAGCGTTCGGACAGTAAACACCGGGGAGCTGTTTTTT
TRBJ2-3,NA,TRBV10-1,NA,CASSQNRGTDTQYF,TGCGCCAGCAGCCAAAACAGGGGCACAGATACGCAGTATTTT
TRBJ1-1,NA,TRBV18,NA,CASSPPGVRDTEAFF,TGTGCCAGCTCACCACCAGGGGTTAGGGACACTGAAGCTTTCTTT
TRBJ1-1,NA,TRBV5-5,NA,CASSSGQRNEAFF,TGTGCCAGCAGCTCCGGACAGAGGAATGAAGCTTTCTTT
TRBJ2-1,TRBD1,TRBV4-1,NA,CASSQDAYRGTYNEQFF,TGCGCCAGCAGCCAAGATGCATACAGGGGAACCTACAATGAGCAGTTCTTC
TRBJ1-1,TRBD1,TRBV27,NA,CASSLYVGTVTEAFF,TGTGCCAGCAGTTTATATGTGGGGACAGTCACTGAAGCTTTCTTT
TRBJ2-7,TRBD2,TRBV18,few,CASSPPSGGYEQYF,TGTGCCAGCTCACCACCCTCGGGAGGGTACGAGCAGTACTTC
TRBJ2-7,NA,TRBV5-1,NA,CASSLSDPLYEQYF,TGCGCCAGCAGCTTGAGCGACCCTCTCTACGAGCAGTACTTC
TRBJ2-7,NA,TRBV21-1,NA,CASSKTYGQGIEQYF,TGTGCCAGCAGCAAAACGTACGGACAGGGAATCGAGCAGTACTTC
TRBJ1-1,NA,TRBV29-1,NA,CSVSGFVGTEAFF,TGCAGCGTTTCGGGGTTCGTGGGGACTGAAGCTTTCTTT
TRBJ1-5,TRBD1,TRBV15,few,CATSSGQGRAGDSNQPQHF,TGTGCCACCAGCAGCGGACAGGGTAGAGCAGGAGATAGCAATCAGCCCCAGCATTTT
TRBJ2-1,TRBD2,TRBV7-3,NA,CASSDSAGGRFNEQFF,TGTGCCAGCAGCGACTCAGCGGGAGGGCGGTTCAATGAGCAGTTCTTC
TRBJ2-3,TRBD2,TRBV29-1,NA,CSAWTSGSTDTQYF,TGCAGCGCCTGGACTAGCGGGAGCACAGATACGCAGTATTTT
TRBJ2-1,NA,TRBV6-5,NA,CASSYRQGGYNEQFF,TGTGCCAGCAGTTACAGGCAGGGGGGATACAATGAGCAGTTCTTC
TRBJ1-5,NA,TRBV6-1,NA,CASSDLTGQPQHF,TGTGCCAGCAGTGATCTGACGGGTCAGCCCCAGCATTTT
TRBJ2-1,NA,TRBV2,few,CASSEYRESYNEQFF,TGTGCCAGCAGTGAATACAGGGAATCCTACAATGAGCAGTTCTTC
TRBJ2-2,TRBD2,TRBV15,NA,CATSNDIPRGGRVPGELFF,TGTGCCACCAGCAATGATATCCCCCGGGGTGGGAGGGTCCCCGGGGAGCTGTTTTTT
TRBJ2-5,TRBD2,TRBV7-8,NA,CASSSAAGGETQYF,TGTGCCAGCAGCTCCGCAGCGGGAGGAGAGACCCAGTACTTC
TRBJ2-3,TRBD2,TRBV6-4,NA,CASSDSLAGSTDTQYF,TGTGCCAGCAGTGACTCACTAGCGGGTAGCACAGATACGCAGTATTTT
TRBJ2-2,NA,TRBV30,once,CAWSPAGLNTGELFF,TGTGCCTGGAGTCCCGCGGGTCTGAACACCGGGGAGCTGTTTTTT
TRBJ2-7,NA,TRBV30,few,CAWTYGLTYEQYF,TGTGCCTGGACCTATGGACTAACCTACGAGCAGTACTTC
TRBJ2-5,TRBD2,TRBV11-1,NA,CASSSHSGTSGSEGETQYF,TGTGCCAGCAGCTCTCACTCCGGGACTAGCGGGAGCGAGGGAGAGACCCAGTACTTC